The T cell receptor (beta chain) described here comes from a study of TIL therapy for anti-PD-1-resistant metastatic lung cancer. Study details: Half of patients were current or former smokers.

This sample's time point: pre-treatment sample, taken before nivolumab and TIL therapy. V dropped 4 bases and J dropped 0 bases, with 17 bases sitting between them. The CDR3 sequence is 17 residues long. Germline values: CDR1 SGDLS, CDR2 YYNGEE. Sequencing used immunoSEQ v3. Measured with immunoSEQ multiplex PCR; TCRdb has only the in-frame clones, and not every one. This sample carries approximately 50,000 clones, 79% of them seen once, and the ten largest clones take over 13%. The specimen comprised blood, sampled at baseline. The chain recombines TRBV9 with TRBJ1-3; a weak D match, TRBD1 (5 bases). This clonotype was sampled from a man aged 70-80 years with non-small cell lung cancer. The CDR3: CASSTSREGISGNTIYF. The CDR3, as DNA: TGTGCCAGCAGCACGTCGCGAGAGGGGATCTCTGGAAACACCATATATTTT.